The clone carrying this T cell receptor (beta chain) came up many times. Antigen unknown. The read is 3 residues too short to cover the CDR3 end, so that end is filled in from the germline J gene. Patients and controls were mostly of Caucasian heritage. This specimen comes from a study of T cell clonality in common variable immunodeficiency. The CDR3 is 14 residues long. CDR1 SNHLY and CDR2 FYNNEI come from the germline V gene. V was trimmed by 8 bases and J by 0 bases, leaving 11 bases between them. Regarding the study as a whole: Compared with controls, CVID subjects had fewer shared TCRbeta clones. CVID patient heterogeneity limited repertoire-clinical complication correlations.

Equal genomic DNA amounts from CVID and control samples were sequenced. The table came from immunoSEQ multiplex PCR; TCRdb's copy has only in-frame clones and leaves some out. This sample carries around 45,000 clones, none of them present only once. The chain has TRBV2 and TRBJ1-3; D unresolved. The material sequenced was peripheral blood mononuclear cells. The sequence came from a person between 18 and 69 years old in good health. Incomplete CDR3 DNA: TGTGCCAGCCTAGACGGGTCCTCTGGAAACACC. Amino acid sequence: CASLDGSSGNT. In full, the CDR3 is CASLDGSSGNTIYF. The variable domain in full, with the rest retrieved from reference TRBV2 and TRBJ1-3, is EPEVTQTPSHQVTQMGQEVILRCVPISNHLYFYWYRQILGQKVEFLVSFYNNEISEKSEIFDDQFSVERPDGSNFTLKIRSTKLEDSAMYFCASLDGSSGNTIYFGEGSWLTVV.